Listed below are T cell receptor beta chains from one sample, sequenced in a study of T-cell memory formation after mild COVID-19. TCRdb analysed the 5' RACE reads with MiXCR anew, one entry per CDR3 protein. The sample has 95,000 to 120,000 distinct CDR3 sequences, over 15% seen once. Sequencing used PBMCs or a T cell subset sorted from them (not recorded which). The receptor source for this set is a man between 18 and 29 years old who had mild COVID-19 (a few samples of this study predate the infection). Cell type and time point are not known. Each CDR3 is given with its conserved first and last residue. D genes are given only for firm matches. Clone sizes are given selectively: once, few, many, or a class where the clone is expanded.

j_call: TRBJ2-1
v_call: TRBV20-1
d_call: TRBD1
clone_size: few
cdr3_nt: TGCAGTGCTTCCCCATCAAGGACAGGGCAGTTCTTC
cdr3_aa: CSASPSRTGQFF

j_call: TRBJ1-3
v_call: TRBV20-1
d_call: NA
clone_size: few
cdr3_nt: TGCAGTGCTAGGGACCGGACAGCTTCTGGAAACACCATATATTTT
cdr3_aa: CSARDRTASGNTIYF

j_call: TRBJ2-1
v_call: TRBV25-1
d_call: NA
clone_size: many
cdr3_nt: TGTGCCAGCAGTGAACCCCGTCGTGGGGAGCAGTTCTTC
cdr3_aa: CASSEPRRGEQFF

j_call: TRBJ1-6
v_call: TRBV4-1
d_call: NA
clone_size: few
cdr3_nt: TGCGCCAGCAGCCCAAGATCAGTGGATTCACCCCTCCACTTT
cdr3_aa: CASSPRSVDSPLHF

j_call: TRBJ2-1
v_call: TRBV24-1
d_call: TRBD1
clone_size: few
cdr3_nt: TGTGCCACCAGTGATCCTCTACAGGGGACCAACAATGAGCAGTTCTTC
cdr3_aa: CATSDPLQGTNNEQFF

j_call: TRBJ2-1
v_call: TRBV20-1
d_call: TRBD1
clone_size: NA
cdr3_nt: TGCAGTGCTGGGACAGGAATAGACAATGAGCAGTTCTTC
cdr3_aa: CSAGTGIDNEQFF

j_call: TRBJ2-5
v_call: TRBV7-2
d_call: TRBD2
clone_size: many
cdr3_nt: TGTGCCAGCAGCTTAGGATTGGGCCTAGCGGGGGGGAAGGGGGAGACCCAGTACTTC
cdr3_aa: CASSLGLGLAGGKGETQYF

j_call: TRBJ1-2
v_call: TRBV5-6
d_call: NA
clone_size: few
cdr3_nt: TGTGCCAGCAGCTCCGGGGGAACCTATGGCTACACCTTC
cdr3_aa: CASSSGGTYGYTF

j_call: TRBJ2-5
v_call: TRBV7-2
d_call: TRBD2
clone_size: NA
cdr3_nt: TGTGCCAGCAGCTTAGGCCCGACTAGCGGAGAGACCCAGTACTTC
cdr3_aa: CASSLGPTSGETQYF

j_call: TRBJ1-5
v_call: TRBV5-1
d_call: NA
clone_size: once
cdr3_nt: TGCGCCAGCAGGTTGGGCCCTGAAGGCAATCAGCCCCAGCATTTT
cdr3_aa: CASRLGPEGNQPQHF

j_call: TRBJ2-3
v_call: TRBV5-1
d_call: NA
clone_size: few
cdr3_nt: TGCGCCAGCGGCCGGGACTCCAGCACAGATACGCAGTATTTT
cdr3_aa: CASGRDSSTDTQYF

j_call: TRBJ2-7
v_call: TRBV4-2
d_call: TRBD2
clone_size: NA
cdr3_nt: TGTGCCAGCAGCCAAGATCTAGCGGGGGATTACGAGCAGTACTTC
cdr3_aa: CASSQDLAGDYEQYF

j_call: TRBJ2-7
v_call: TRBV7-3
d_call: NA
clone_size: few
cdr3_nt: TGTGCCAGCAGCTTAAGCGGACCAATTCGGGTGCAGTACTTC
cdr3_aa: CASSLSGPIRVQYF

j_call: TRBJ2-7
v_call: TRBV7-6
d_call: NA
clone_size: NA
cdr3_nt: TGTGCCAGCAGCCGCACCCAGGCGGACTACGAGCAGTACTTC
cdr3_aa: CASSRTQADYEQYF

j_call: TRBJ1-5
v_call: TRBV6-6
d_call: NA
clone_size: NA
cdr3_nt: TGTGCCAGCAGTCGGGTGGGGCCCCAGCATTTT
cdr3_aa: CASSRVGPQHF

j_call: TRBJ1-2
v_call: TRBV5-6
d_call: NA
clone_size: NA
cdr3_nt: TGTGCCAGCAGCTTGGAACCCTACGGTGGCTACACCTTC
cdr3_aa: CASSLEPYGGYTF

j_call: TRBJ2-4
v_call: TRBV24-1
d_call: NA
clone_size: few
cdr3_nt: TGTGCCACCAGTGATTTTAGGGAAGCGAACATTCAGTACTTC
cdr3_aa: CATSDFREANIQYF

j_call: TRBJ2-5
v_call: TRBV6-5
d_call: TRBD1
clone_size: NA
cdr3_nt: TGTGCCAGCACTGACCCGGGACAGGGGGCAGAGACCCAGTACTTC
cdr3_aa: CASTDPGQGAETQYF

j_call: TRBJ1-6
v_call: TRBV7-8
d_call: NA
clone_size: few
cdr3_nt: TGTGCCAGCAATCTTCAGGCCCAGGGCGTGTATAATTCACCCCTCCACTTT
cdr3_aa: CASNLQAQGVYNSPLHF

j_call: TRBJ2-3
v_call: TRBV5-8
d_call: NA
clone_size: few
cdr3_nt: TGTGCCAGCAGCCCCGCCGATACGCAGTATTTT
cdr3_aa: CASSPADTQYF

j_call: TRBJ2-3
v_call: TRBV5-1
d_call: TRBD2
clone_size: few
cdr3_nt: TGCGCCAGCAGAGTATTCGGACTAGCGGGGGGCCAAAGCACAGATACGCAGTATTTT
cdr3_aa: CASRVFGLAGGQSTDTQYF

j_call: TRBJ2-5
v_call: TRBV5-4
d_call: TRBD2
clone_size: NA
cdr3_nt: TGTGCCAGCAGCTTGGTCGGGGGGGGCCAAGAGACCCAGTACTTC
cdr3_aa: CASSLVGGGQETQYF

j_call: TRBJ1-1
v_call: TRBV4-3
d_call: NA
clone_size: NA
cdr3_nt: TGCGCCAGCAGCTCCGTTTGGGGCCTGGACACTGAAGCTTTCTTT
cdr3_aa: CASSSVWGLDTEAFF

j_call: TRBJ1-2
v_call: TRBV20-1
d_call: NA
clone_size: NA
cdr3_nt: TGCAGTGCTAGCGTTGGCCGGCCCCGCTATGGCTACACCTTC
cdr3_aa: CSASVGRPRYGYTF

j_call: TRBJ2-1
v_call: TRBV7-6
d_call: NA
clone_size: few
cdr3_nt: TGTGCCAGCAGCCGACAGGAGAGCTCCTACAATGAGCAGTTCTTC
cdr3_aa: CASSRQESSYNEQFF

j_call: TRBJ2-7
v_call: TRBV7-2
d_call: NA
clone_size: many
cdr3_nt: TGTGCCAGCAGCATCTATGCGGGACAGTGGGACTACGAGCAGTACTTC
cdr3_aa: CASSIYAGQWDYEQYF

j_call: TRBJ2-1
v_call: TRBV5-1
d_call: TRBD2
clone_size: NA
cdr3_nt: TGCGCCAGCAGCTTGGGGACTAGCGGGGTATACAATGAGCAGTTCTTC
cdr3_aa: CASSLGTSGVYNEQFF

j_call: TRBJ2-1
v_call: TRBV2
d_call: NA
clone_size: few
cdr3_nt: TGTGCCAGCAGTGCCGACAGGTTACCCTACAATGAGCAGTTCTTC
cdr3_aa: CASSADRLPYNEQFF

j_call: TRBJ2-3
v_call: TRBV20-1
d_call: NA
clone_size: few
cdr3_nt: TGCAGTGCTAGGACAGCAGATACGCAGTATTTT
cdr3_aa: CSARTADTQYF

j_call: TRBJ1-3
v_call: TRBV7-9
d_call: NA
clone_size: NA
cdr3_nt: TGTGCCAGCAGGCCGGGACCGGCTGGAAACACCATATATTTT
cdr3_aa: CASRPGPAGNTIYF

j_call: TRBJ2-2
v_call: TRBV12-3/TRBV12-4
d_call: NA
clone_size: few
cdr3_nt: TGTGCCAGCAGTTTAGCGCGGGGGCCCGGGGAGCTGTTTTTT
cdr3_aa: CASSLARGPGELFF

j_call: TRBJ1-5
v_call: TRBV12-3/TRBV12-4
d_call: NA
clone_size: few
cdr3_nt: TGTGACAGCCTCCCGTTGGGGCAGCCCCAGCATTTT
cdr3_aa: CDSLPLGQPQHF

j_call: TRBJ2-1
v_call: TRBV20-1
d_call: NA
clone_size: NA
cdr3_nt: TGCAGTGCCGATGCGCGCAGGGGCAACAATGAGCAGTTCTTC
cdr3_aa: CSADARRGNNEQFF

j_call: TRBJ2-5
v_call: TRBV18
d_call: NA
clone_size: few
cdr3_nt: TGTGCCAGCTCACTCAATAGAGAGGGGCGAGAGACCCAGTACTTC
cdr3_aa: CASSLNREGRETQYF

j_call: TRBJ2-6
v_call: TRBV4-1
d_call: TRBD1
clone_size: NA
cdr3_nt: TGCGCCAGCAGCCCGGACAGGGACAGATCTGGGGCCAACGTCCTGACTTTC
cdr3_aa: CASSPDRDRSGANVLTF